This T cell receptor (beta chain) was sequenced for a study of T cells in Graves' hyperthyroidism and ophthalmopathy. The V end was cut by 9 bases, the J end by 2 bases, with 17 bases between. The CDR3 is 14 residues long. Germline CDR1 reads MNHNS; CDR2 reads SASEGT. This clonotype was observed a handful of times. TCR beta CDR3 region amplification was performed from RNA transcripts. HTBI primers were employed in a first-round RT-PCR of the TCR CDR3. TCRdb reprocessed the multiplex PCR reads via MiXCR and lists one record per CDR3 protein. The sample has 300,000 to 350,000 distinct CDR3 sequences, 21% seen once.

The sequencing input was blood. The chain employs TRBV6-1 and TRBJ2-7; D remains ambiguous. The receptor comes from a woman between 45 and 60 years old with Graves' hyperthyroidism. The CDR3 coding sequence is TGTGCCAGTACTCGTCAGGACGGGCCCTACGAGCAGTACTTC. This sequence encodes CASTRQDGPYEQYF.